One sample yielded the 26 T cell receptor beta chains listed below, sequenced in a study of neurological immune-mediated disorders (dated by TCRdb to between 2017 and 2020). Libraries were made using 5' RACE. TCRdb shows the sequencer as Illumina HiSeq 2500. The public reads were quality trimmed at Q25 with fastp and then assembled into clones with MiXCR by TCRdb, keeping productive beta chains. Each entry is one CDR3 protein sequence, shown with its most common DNA and genes. Within this sample are about 71,000 distinct CDR3 sequences, with 3.4% of them counted one time only. About 4% of the sample rests with the top ten. Material: PBMCs. The receptor set was obtained from a man aged 35-49 years with multiple sclerosis.

This clonotype was detected ten times or more. The chain combines TRBV7-9 with TRBJ1-2; no firm D call. The V end lost 7 bases, the J end lost 4 bases, and 10 bases lay between the germline ends. This CDR3 comprises 12 residues. The germline V gene has CDR1 SEHNR and CDR2 FQNEAQ (reference sequence). The CDR3 nucleotides are TGTGCCAGCACCCTCCCTCCCTATGGCTACACCTTC. As protein: CASTLPPYGYTF.

This clonotype was counted at least ten times. V usage is TRBV20-1 and J usage is TRBJ1-1; TRBD1 might be the D (5 bases). This CDR3 contains 14 residues. CDR1 is DFQATT, CDR2 SNEGSKA, per germline (reference sequence). Trimming left V 3 bases short and J 5 bases short, with 16 bases between. In DNA, the CDR3 is TGCAGTGCTAGCAATTTGGGGGGAGTGACTGAAGCTTTCTTT. It translates to CSASNLGGVTEAFF.

This clonotype was counted at least ten times. The chain joins TRBV5-1 to TRBJ2-5; 8 bases map to TRBD2. V lost 2 bases and J lost 1; bases outside the gene matches: 7. The CDR3 contains 16 residues. The germline gives CDR1 SGHRS, CDR2 YFSETQ. CDR3 coding DNA: TGCGCCAGCAGCTTTCGAAGCGGGGGCCCCCAAGAGACCCAGTACTTC. This encodes CASSFRSGGPQETQYF.

This clonotype was recorded many times. The V gene is TRBV6-5, the J gene TRBJ1-6, with D possibly being TRBD1 (6 bases). CDR3 length: 15 residues. Germline V gives CDR1 MNHEY, CDR2 SVGAGI. The V end was cut by 1 base, the J end by 7 bases, with 11 bases between. The CDR3 DNA is TGTGCCAGCAGTTACTTGCACAGGGAGAATTCACCCCTCCACTTT. The encoded protein is CASSYLHRENSPLHF.

The table lists this clonotype with many counts. The J gene is TRBJ1-1, the V gene TRBV5-1; D gene unclear. CDR1 and CDR2 from the germline V gene are SGHRS and YFSETQ. Trimming stripped 1 base from V and 5 bases from J, with 12 bases between. The CDR3 spans 14 residues. CDR3 sequence: CASSLPGGLTEAFF. In nucleotides, the CDR3 is TGCGCCAGCAGCTTGCCGGGAGGGCTGACTGAAGCTTTCTTT.

This clonotype was counted many times. V usage is TRBV20-1 and J usage is TRBJ1-1; TRBD1 aligns across 8 bases. J gave up 0 bases and V 6 bases, and 6 bases lay outside the gene matches. The germline CDR1 and CDR2 sequences are DFQATT and SNEGSKA (reference sequence). The CDR3 covers 14 residues. CDR3 coding DNA: TGCAGTGCCCAGGGACAGGTGATGAACACTGAAGCTTTCTTT. Translating gives CSAQGQVMNTEAFF.

This clonotype was found many times. The J gene is TRBJ1-1, the V gene TRBV7-7; tentatively, D is TRBD1 (5 bases). The V end was cut by 5 bases, the J end by 2 bases, with 12 bases between. The CDR3 is 14 residues long. Germline lookup yields CDR1 SSHAT and CDR2 FNYEAQ (reference sequence). CDR3 nucleotides: TGTGCCAGCAGCCCGACAGACTTCAACACTGAAGCTTTCTTT. It codes for CASSPTDFNTEAFF.

The sample holds many counts of this clonotype. This sequence joins TRBV20-1 and TRBJ1-1, with D uncertain. V lost 0 bases and J 4 bases, leaving 15 bases between the germline ends. CDR3 length: 15 residues. Germline assignment: CDR1 DFQATT and CDR2 SNEGSKA (reference sequence). CDR3 amino acids: CSAREPSGKVTEAFF. The CDR3 nucleotides are TGCAGTGCTAGAGAACCATCCGGGAAGGTCACTGAAGCTTTCTTT.

V usage is TRBV18 and J usage is TRBJ1-2; D not resolved. The CDR3 has 14 residues. Germline-derived CDR1 and CDR2 are KGHSH and LQKENI. Trimming pared 4 bases from V and 3 bases from J, leaving 12 bases between. DNA of the CDR3: TGTGCCAGCTCACACGGTTTACGGGACTATGGCTACACCTTC. Its protein product is CASSHGLRDYGYTF.

There are many counts of this clonotype. The chain is built from TRBV15 and TRBJ1-6, with D possibly matching TRBD1 (6 bases). The V gene's germline CDR1 is LNHNV and CDR2 YYDKDF (reference sequence). The CDR3 runs to 14 residues. The V end lost 3 bases, the J end lost 10 bases, and 13 bases lay between the germline ends. In DNA form, the CDR3 reads TGTGCCACCAGCAGGGCACAGGGTTGGTCACCCCTCCACTTT. Translated, it gives CATSRAQGWSPLHF.

This clonotype was picked up many times. The V gene is TRBV27, the J gene TRBJ2-3, with 8 bases that match TRBD2. CDR3 length: 16 residues. J was trimmed by 4 bases and V by 1 base; bases with no gene match: 7. From germline, CDR1 is MNHEY and CDR2 SMNVEV (reference sequence). The CDR3: CASSLYSGGAPDTQYF. DNA for the CDR3: TGTGCCAGCAGTTTATACAGCGGGGGTGCTCCAGATACGCAGTATTTT.

This clonotype came up many times. Here the CDR3 reads CASSLVDLGADTQYF. The CDR3 nucleotides read TGTGCCAGCAGCTTAGTAGACCTGGGAGCAGATACGCAGTATTTT. This rearrangement joins TRBV11-2 to TRBJ2-3, with TRBD2 as a possible D gene (5 bases). The CDR3 consists of 15 residues. CDR1 and CDR2 (germline): SGHAT, FQNNGV. V lost 1 base to trimming and J lost 4 bases, with 12 bases between them.

This clonotype was observed at least ten times. The CDR3 region has the DNA TGTGCCAGCAGCTCGGGCCACGAGCAGTACTTC. Protein: CASSSGHEQYF. The V gene is TRBV7-2, the J gene TRBJ2-7; D uncertain. The CDR3 runs to 11 residues. Germline assignment: CDR1 SGHTA and CDR2 FQGNSA. V gave up 4 bases and J gave up 5 bases, with 6 bases separating them.

This clonotype was observed at least ten times. The chain links TRBV7-9 to TRBJ1-5, with D unresolved. The V gene lost 4 bases and the J gene lost 2 bases, with 15 bases spanning the gap. CDR3 length: 16 amino acids. Germline V lookup: CDR1 SEHNR, CDR2 FQNEAQ (reference sequence). In nucleotides, the CDR3 is TGTGCCAGCAGCTCAACGGGCCCCCACGGCAATCAGCCCCAGCATTTT. It translates to CASSSTGPHGNQPQHF.

This clonotype appeared many times. The genes are TRBV9 and TRBJ2-3; no firm D call. The V gene lost 1 base and the J gene lost 5 bases, with 5 bases spanning the gap. CDR1 SGDLS and CDR2 YYNGEE come from the germline V gene. CDR3 size: 12 residues. CDR3 DNA sequence: TGTGCCAGCAGCGTATGGGGAGATACGCAGTATTTT. This sequence encodes CASSVWGDTQYF.

In its sample, this clonotype was seen many times. The chain uses TRBV7-2 and TRBJ2-3, with TRBD1 matching 9 bases. J was trimmed by 4 bases and V by 5 bases; bases with no gene match: 10. Germline V gene data show CDR1 as SGHTA and CDR2 as FQGNSA. The CDR3 totals 16 residues. The CDR3 nucleotides read TGTGCCAGCAGCAAGGACAGGGGAGTTGTCGCAGATACGCAGTATTTT. Protein product: CASSKDRGVVADTQYF.

This chain joins TRBV14 and TRBJ2-3; D assignment may be TRBD1 or TRBD2 (6 bases each). From germline, CDR1 is SGHDN and CDR2 FVKESK. The CDR3 spans 15 residues. V lost 4 bases, J lost 7 bases, and 18 bases lay in between. The CDR3 DNA reads TGTGCCAGCAGCCTCGGGGGCGTTCGAGGCAATACGCAGTATTTT. Its translation is CASSLGGVRGNTQYF.

This clonotype was detected ten times or more. The J gene is TRBJ1-3, the V gene TRBV20-1; D is possibly TRBD1 (6 bases). The V and J ends lost 6 bases and 2 bases respectively, with 14 bases between them. The V gene's germline CDR1 is DFQATT and CDR2 SNEGSKA (reference sequence). This CDR3 spans 14 amino acids. CDR3 region: CSAPLRGPGNTIYF. The DNA for the CDR3 is TGCAGTGCCCCCCTGCGGGGGCCTGGAAACACCATATATTTT.

This clonotype was observed at least ten times. J is TRBJ1-1 and V is TRBV27; maybe TRBD1 (6 bases). The CDR3 totals 16 residues. V lost 6 bases and J 1 base, leaving 18 bases between the germline ends. Looked up from germline, CDR1 is MNHEY and CDR2 is SMNVEV (reference sequence). The CDR3 loop is CASRYWGGGKNTEAFF. In nucleotides, the CDR3 is TGTGCCAGCAGATATTGGGGAGGGGGGAAGAACACTGAAGCTTTCTTT.

This clonotype was detected many times. The chain couples TRBV7-3 to TRBJ2-3, with 9 bases that match TRBD1. V was clipped by 5 bases and J by 3 bases; unmatched bases: 6. Germline V CDR1 and CDR2: SGHTA, FQGTGA. The CDR3 sequence is 15 residues long. The CDR3 DNA sequence: TGTGCCAGCAGCCTCGGGACAGGGAGGACAGATACGCAGTATTTT. Its protein product is CASSLGTGRTDTQYF.

This clonotype has at least ten counts. This chain links TRBV20-1 with TRBJ2-2; 8 bases match TRBD2. The CDR3 is made up of 12 amino acids. V lost 5 bases, J lost 6 bases, and 2 bases stayed unmatched. Germline V gene sequence: CDR1 DFQATT, CDR2 SNEGSKA (reference sequence). The CDR3 sequence: CSAPGGAGELFF. CDR3 in DNA: TGCAGTGCTCCGGGGGGGGCCGGGGAGCTGTTTTTT.

This clonotype was seen more than once but under ten times. This CDR3 is CSALSPSTEAFF. CDR3 bases: TGCAGTGCCCTGTCCCCGTCCACTGAAGCTTTCTTT. This sequence joins TRBV20-1 and TRBJ1-1, with D hard to call. V was cut by 6 bases and J by 4 bases, with 12 bases left in between. The CDR3 has 12 amino acids. The germline CDR1 and CDR2 sequences are DFQATT and SNEGSKA (reference sequence).

This clonotype has ten or more counts. This chain uses TRBV19 with TRBJ1-2; 7 positions match TRBD1. The germline CDR1 and CDR2 sequences are LNHDA and SQIVND (reference sequence). V shed 5 bases and J 4 bases; nucleotides not matched to a gene: 10. This CDR3 has 15 amino acids. For the CDR3, the DNA is TGTGCCAGTAGTGCCCGGACAGGCCGGGGCTATGGCTACACCTTC. Translating gives CASSARTGRGYGYTF.

In this sample, this clonotype turned up many times. The V and J genes are TRBV12-3 or TRBV12-4 and TRBJ1-6; no firm D call. Trimming left V 3 bases short and J 7 bases short, with 13 bases between. The CDR3 loop spans 15 amino acids. The CDR3: CASSLSIVGNSPLHF. The CDR3 coding sequence is TGTGCCAGCAGTTTGTCAATTGTGGGGAATTCACCCCTCCACTTT.

At least ten counts were recorded for this clonotype. The chain employs TRBV20-1 and TRBJ1-1, with unresolved D. CDR1 is DFQATT and CDR2 is SNEGSKA in the germline V gene (reference sequence). Deletions cut 5 bases from V and 0 bases from J, with 10 bases between. The CDR3 spans 13 residues. The CDR3 here is CSALLGLNTEAFF. CDR3 DNA sequence: TGCAGTGCTCTATTGGGATTGAACACTGAAGCTTTCTTT.

In this sample, this clonotype turned up many times. The genes are TRBV9 and TRBJ2-3; the D is unclear. Germline V gene sequence: CDR1 SGDLS, CDR2 YYNGEE. The V end was cut by 5 bases, the J end by 5 bases, with 9 bases between. The CDR3 has 12 amino acids. This chain's CDR3 is CASSTRGDTQYF. CDR3 sequence (DNA): TGTGCCAGCAGTACCAGAGGAGATACGCAGTATTTT.